This TCR beta chain was retrieved from a study of T cell responses to AZD1222 COVID-19 vaccine. TCRdb's copy holds only in-frame clones and misses some; the assay was immunoSEQ multiplex PCR. The table includes roughly 120,000 clones, roughly 92% detected once. The sample holds one count of this clone. Its antigen is currently unknown. Study conclusions and caveats: Possibly, clonal diversity was underestimated; donors were largely white British and included more females. In the spike-specific TCR repertoire, nearly half reportedly target unmutated variant regions. Two AZD1222 administrations were followed by greater Spike-specific TCR breadth and depth.

Trimming stripped 0 bases from V and 5 bases from J, with 16 bases between. CDR1 is MGHRA, CDR2 YSYEKL, per germline. The CDR3 spans 17 residues. This TCR derives from an adult in good health. The specimen comprised peripheral blood, sampled on day 0 of AZD1222 vaccination. This chain uses TRBV4-1 with TRBJ1-4, with a tentative D call TRBD1 (6 bases). The CDR3 DNA reads as TGCGCCAGCAGCCAAGACACCCCCGGGACAATCAATGAAAAACTGTTTTTT. Protein: CASSQDTPGTINEKLFF.